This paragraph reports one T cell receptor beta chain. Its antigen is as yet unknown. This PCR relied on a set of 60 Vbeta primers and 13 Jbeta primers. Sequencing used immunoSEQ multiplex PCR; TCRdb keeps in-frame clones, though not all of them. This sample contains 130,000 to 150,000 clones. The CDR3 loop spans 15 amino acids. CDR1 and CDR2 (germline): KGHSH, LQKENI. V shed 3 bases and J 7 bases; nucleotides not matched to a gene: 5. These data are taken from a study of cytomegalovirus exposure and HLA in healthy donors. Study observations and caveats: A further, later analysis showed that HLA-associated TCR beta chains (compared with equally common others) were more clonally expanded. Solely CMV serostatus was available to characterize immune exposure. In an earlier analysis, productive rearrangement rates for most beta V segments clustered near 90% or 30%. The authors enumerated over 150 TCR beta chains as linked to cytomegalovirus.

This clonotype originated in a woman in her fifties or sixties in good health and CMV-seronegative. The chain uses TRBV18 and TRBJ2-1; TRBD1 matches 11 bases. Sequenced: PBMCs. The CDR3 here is CASSPGTGGSNEQFF. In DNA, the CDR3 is TGTGCCAGCTCACCGGGGACAGGGGGTAGTAATGAGCAGTTCTTC.